This TCR beta chain stems from a study of early T cells in non-severe SARS-CoV-2 infection. Individual cDNA molecules carried attached unique molecular identifiers. A single record per CDR3 protein comes from TCRdb applying MiXCR to the 5' RACE reads. The table has about 24,000 distinct CDR3 sequences, 3% to 4% seen once. Germline assignment: CDR1 SGHVS and CDR2 FNYEAQ. This CDR3 comprises 16 residues. V was cut by 3 bases and J by 8 bases, with 19 bases left in between. This clonotype was detected ten times or more. This chain uses TRBV7-6 with TRBJ2-2, with D perhaps matching TRBD1 (6 bases). This receptor was taken from an adult who was a healthcare worker with PCR-confirmed SARS-CoV-2 infection or an uninfected control (not recorded which). Source material: whole blood. The CDR3 DNA follows: TGTGCCAGCAGCTTCCGGGCGCGGACAGCTCGGGGGGAGCTGTTTTTT. The encoded protein is CASSFRARTARGELFF.